There are a few counts of the clone carrying this T cell receptor (beta chain). The antigen is not known. The source of the sample is a study of blood T cells in healthy people across ages. The germline V gene encodes CDR1 SGHKS and CDR2 YYEKEE (reference sequence). CDR3 length: 16 residues. Combining a sample-barcoded 5' primer with a J-beta primer mix, a second PCR ran for roughly 7 to 12 cycles. The template-switch adaptor was a 5' adaptor with 12 random nucleotides. It tagged each cDNA molecule. MiXCR, applied by TCRdb to the 5' RACE reads, yields one record per CDR3 protein. The table records over a million distinct CDR3 sequences, under 45% of them present only once. General observations from the study: In long-lived donors, naive CD4+ cell counts and diversity exceeded those of aged donors. PBMC samples, being unsorted, prevented any conclusive comparison of naive and antigen-experienced cells.

The V gene is TRBV5-5, the J gene TRBJ2-1; 10 positions match TRBD1. Near its end, the DNA agrees better with TRBJ2-7, so the J call may be wrong. This TCR derives from a woman aged 60-75 years in good health. Sequenced sample: blood. CDR3 loop: CASSLAVGQGIHEQYF. The CDR3 DNA reads TGTGCCAGCAGCTTGGCGGTGGGACAGGGGATCCACGAGCAGTACTTC.